Presented here are 15 T cell receptor beta chains from one specimen sequenced in a study of long-term antiretroviral therapy in people with HIV. Samples were assayed with immunoSEQ v3.0 at survey level. Libraries were prepared by immunoSEQ multiplex PCR; TCRdb keeps only in-frame clonotypes and omits some of them. This sample carries 25,000 to 35,000 clones, roughly 88% of them seen once, and the ten largest clones take roughly a tenth. Sequencing was performed on unsorted PBMCs, taken 2.7 to 2.9 years after starting antiretroviral therapy. The source of these receptors is a man aged 25-45 years with HIV.

V usage is TRBV5-1 and J usage is TRBJ2-6; 11 bases are a match to TRBD1. The CDR3 covers 19 residues. The germline V gene has CDR1 SGHRS and CDR2 YFSETQ. After removal of 3 bases from V and 0 bases from J, the junction contained 8 bases not matched to a gene. The CDR3 sequence is CASSSWGQGGRSGANVLTF. As DNA, the CDR3 is TGCGCCAGCAGCTCCTGGGGACAGGGGGGACGCTCTGGGGCCAACGTCCTGACTTTC.

This chain uses TRBV19 with TRBJ1-2; the D is unclear. Per the germline V gene, CDR1 is LNHDA and CDR2 is SQIVND (reference sequence). Trimming shortened V by 3 bases and J by 4 bases, and 15 bases separated the two germline ends. The CDR3 consists of 15 residues. DNA of the CDR3: TGTGCCAGTAGTATCTTGCCAGGTGTTGTCTATGGCTACACCTTC. Amino acids: CASSILPGVVYGYTF.

The chain couples TRBV9 to TRBJ2-7; 11 bases fit TRBD2. The V segment lost 2 bases and the J segment 3 bases; nucleotides outside the gene matches: 7. The CDR3 spans 16 residues. Per germline, CDR1 SGDLS and CDR2 YYNGEE. As DNA, the CDR3 is TGTGCCAGCAGCGTTGGGACTAGCGGAAAAGGCTACGAGCAGTACTTC. Encoded protein: CASSVGTSGKGYEQYF.

This chain connects TRBV6-5 to TRBJ2-3, with D unresolved. V lost 5 bases and J lost 6, with 9 bases in between. The CDR3 extends over 12 amino acids. Germline CDR1 reads MNHEY; CDR2 reads SVGAGI. Here the CDR3 reads CASSGPMDTQYF. The CDR3 coding sequence is TGTGCCAGCAGTGGACCCATGGATACGCAGTATTTT.

The chain has TRBV29-1 and TRBJ1-4; TRBD1 is a possible D gene (6 bases). Per germline, CDR1 SQVTM and CDR2 ANQGSEA. Trimming stripped 6 bases from V and 3 bases from J, with 14 bases between. The CDR3 spans 14 residues. CDR3: CSVEATGPNEKLFF. CDR3 DNA: TGCAGCGTCGAGGCGACAGGCCCTAATGAAAAACTGTTTTTT.

The chain carries TRBV29-1 and TRBJ2-3; possibly TRBD1 for D (5 bases). The CDR3 extends over 14 amino acids. Germline CDR1 SQVTM, CDR2 ANQGSEA. The V gene lost 4 bases and the J gene lost 2 bases, with 13 bases spanning the gap. DNA for the CDR3: TGCAGCGTTGTAGGGGAATGGAACACAGATACGCAGTATTTT. Its protein is CSVVGEWNTDTQYF.

V usage is TRBV6-5 and J usage is TRBJ1-1, with D hard to call. Trimming left V 0 bases short and J 0 bases short, with 2 bases between. Germline-derived CDR1 and CDR2 are MNHEY and SVGAGI. The CDR3 extends over 13 amino acids. The CDR3 DNA sequence: TGTGCCAGCAGTTACTCGATGAACACTGAAGCTTTCTTT. It specifies CASSYSMNTEAFF.

This clone was counted once. The chain joins TRBV29-1 to TRBJ2-4; 9 bases align to TRBD1. J gave up 8 bases and V 6 bases, and 17 bases lay outside the gene matches. CDR1 is SQVTM, CDR2 ANQGSEA, per germline. The CDR3 has 16 amino acids. The CDR3 loop reads CSVVPDHRGRLDIQYF. The CDR3 DNA follows: TGCAGCGTCGTCCCCGATCACAGGGGGCGGTTAGACATTCAGTACTTC.

In this sample, this clone turned up once. The chain couples TRBV7-9 to TRBJ1-1; 7 bases are shared with TRBD1. CDR1 and CDR2 from the germline V gene are SEHNR and FQNEAQ (reference sequence). V was clipped by 5 bases and J by 4 bases; unmatched bases: 7. CDR3 size: 14 residues. In DNA form, the CDR3 reads TGTGCCAGCAGCCAAGGAGGGGGCTTCACTGAAGCTTTCTTT. This translates into CASSQGGGFTEAFF.

This clone appeared a few times. The chain carries TRBV9 and TRBJ2-1; 7 bases are shared with TRBD1. CDR3 length equals 13 residues. V was pared by 4 bases and J by 9 bases, with 7 bases of the junction left unmatched. Germline lookup yields CDR1 SGDLS and CDR2 YYNGEE. The CDR3 DNA reads as TGTGCCAGCAGCATCCGACAGGGTGTTGAGCAGTTCTTC. This translates into CASSIRQGVEQFF.

The V gene is TRBV5-1, the J gene TRBJ1-2, with 8 positions matching TRBD1. CDR1 is SGHRS, CDR2 YFSETQ, per germline. V lost 0 bases and J lost 1; bases outside the gene matches: 5. CDR3 length equals 16 residues. The CDR3 nucleotides read TGCGCCAGCAGCTTGGAACCAGGGGGCTTTAACTATGGCTACACCTTC. It translates to CASSLEPGGFNYGYTF.

The chain couples TRBV2 to TRBJ1-1; D is possibly TRBD1 (5 bases). Germline CDR1 is SNHLY and CDR2 is FYNNEI. V was clipped by 3 bases and J by 0 bases, with 14 bases between them. There are 16 residues in the CDR3. The CDR3 bases are TGTGCCAGCAGTGACGGGGGGAGGGGCTTGAACACTGAAGCTTTCTTT. This codes for CASSDGGRGLNTEAFF.

The CDR3 region has the DNA TGTGCCAGCAGCTTAGGTGGGGGGCGCGTTGGTGAAAAACTGTTTTTT. It encodes CASSLGGGRVGEKLFF. The chain employs TRBV7-2 and TRBJ1-4; D is perhaps TRBD1 (6 bases). CDR3 size: 16 residues. Germline V gene lookup returns CDR1 SGHTA and CDR2 FQGNSA. V was shortened by 1 base and J by 7 bases, with 16 bases between the two germline ends. Full variable domain (outside the CDR3, taken from reference TRBV7-2 and TRBJ1-4): GAGVSQSPSNKVTEKGKDVELRCDPISGHTALYWYRQSLGQGLEFLIYFQGNSAPDKSGLPSDRFSAERTGGSVSTLTIQRTQQEDSAVYLCASSLGGGRVGEKLFFGSGTQLSVL.

This clone occurred once. The chain recombines TRBV11-3 with TRBJ2-3; TRBD2 might be the D (6 bases). Deletions cut 4 bases from V and 3 bases from J, with 17 bases between. Germline CDR1 SGHNT, CDR2 YENEEA. The CDR3 extends over 16 amino acids. The CDR3 DNA sequence: TGTGCCAGCAGCTACGGAGGGGTGGGGGGTACAGATACGCAGTATTTT. Translation: CASSYGGVGGTDTQYF.

This clone was detected once. V gene TRBV12-5 combines with J gene TRBJ2-2; 8 nucleotides match TRBD2. The V and J ends lost 5 bases and 5 bases, in that order; junction bases with no gene match: 4. Per the germline V gene, CDR1 is LGHNT and CDR2 is FRNRAP. CDR3 size: 14 residues. The CDR3, as DNA: TGTGCTAGTGGTCCTAGCGGGCCGACCGGGGAGCTGTTTTTT. Protein sequence: CASGPSGPTGELFF.